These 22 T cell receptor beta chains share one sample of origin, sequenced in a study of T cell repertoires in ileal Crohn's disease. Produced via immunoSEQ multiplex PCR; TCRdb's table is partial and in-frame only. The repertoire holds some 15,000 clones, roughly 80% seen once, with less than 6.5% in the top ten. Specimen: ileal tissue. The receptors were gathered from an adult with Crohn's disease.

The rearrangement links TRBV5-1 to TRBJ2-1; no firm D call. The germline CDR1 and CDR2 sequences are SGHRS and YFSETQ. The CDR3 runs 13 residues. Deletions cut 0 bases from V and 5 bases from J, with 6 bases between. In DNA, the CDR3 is TGCGCCAGCAGCTTGGCACACAACAATGAGCAGTTCTTC. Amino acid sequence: CASSLAHNNEQFF.

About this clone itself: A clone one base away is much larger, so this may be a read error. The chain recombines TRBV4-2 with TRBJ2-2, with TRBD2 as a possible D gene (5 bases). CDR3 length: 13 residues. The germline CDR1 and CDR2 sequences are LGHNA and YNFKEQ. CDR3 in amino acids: CASLSGSTGELLF. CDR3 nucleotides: TGTGCCAGCCTCAGCGGAAGCACCGGGGAGCTGCTTTTT.

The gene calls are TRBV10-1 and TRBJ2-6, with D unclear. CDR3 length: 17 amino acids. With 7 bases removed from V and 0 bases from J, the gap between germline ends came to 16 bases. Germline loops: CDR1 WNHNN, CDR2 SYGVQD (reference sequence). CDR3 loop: CASNKNSQHSGANVLTF. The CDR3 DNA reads TGCGCCAGCAACAAGAACTCACAGCACTCTGGGGCCAACGTCCTGACTTTC.

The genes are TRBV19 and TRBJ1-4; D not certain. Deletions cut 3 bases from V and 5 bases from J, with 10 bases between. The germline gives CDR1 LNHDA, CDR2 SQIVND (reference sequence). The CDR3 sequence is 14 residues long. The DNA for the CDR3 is TGTGCCAGTAGTATCGGGCGGGGAAATGAAAAACTGTTTTTT. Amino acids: CASSIGRGNEKLFF.

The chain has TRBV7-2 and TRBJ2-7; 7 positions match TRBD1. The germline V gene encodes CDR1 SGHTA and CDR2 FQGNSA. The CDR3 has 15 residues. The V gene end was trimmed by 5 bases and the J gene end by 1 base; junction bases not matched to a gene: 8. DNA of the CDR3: TGTGCCAGCAGCCCCAGGGGGATGGGGTCCTACGAGCAGTACTTC. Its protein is CASSPRGMGSYEQYF.

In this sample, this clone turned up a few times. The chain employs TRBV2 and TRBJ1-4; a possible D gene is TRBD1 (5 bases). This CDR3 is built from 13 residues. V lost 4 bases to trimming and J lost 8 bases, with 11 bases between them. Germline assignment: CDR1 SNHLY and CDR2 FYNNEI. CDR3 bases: TGTGCCAGCAGTGGGGACGGAGGGGAAAAACTGTTTTTT. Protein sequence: CASSGDGGEKLFF.

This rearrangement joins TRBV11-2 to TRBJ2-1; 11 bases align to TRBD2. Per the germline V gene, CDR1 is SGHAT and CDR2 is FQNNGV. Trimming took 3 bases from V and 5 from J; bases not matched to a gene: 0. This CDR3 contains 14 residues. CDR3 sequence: CASSLTSGNNEQFF. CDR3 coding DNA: TGTGCCAGCAGCTTGACTAGCGGGAACAATGAGCAGTTCTTC.

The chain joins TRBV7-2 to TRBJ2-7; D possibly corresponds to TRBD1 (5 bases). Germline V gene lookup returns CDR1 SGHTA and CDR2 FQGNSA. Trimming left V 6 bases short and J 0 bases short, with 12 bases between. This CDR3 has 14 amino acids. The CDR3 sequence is CASRATGASYEQYF. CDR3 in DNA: TGTGCCAGCAGGGCCACAGGCGCCTCCTACGAGCAGTACTTC.

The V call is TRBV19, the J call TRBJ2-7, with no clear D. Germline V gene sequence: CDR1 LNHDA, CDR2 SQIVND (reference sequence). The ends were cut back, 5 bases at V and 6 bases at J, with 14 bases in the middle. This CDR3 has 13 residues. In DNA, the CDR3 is TGTGCCAGTAGTTCGTTAATCGCTAGCGAGCAGTACTTC. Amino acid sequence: CASSSLIASEQYF.

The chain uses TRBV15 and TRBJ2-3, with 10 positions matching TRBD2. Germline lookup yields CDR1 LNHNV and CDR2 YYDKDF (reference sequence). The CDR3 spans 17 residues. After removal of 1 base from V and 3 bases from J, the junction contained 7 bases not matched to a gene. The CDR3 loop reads CATSRVSSGGGTDTQYF. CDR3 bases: TGTGCCACCAGCAGAGTTTCAAGCGGGGGGGGAACAGATACGCAGTATTTT.

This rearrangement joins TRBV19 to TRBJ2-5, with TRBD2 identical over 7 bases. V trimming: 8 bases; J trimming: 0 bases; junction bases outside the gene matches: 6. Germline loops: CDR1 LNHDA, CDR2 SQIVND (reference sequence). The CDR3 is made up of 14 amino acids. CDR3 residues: CASGGGRYQETQYF. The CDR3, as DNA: TGTGCCAGTGGGGGGGGGAGGTACCAAGAGACCCAGTACTTC.

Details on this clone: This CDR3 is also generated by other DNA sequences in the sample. The CDR3 DNA is TGTGCCAGCAGTCCGGGACTAGCGGGGGTGAATGAGCAGTTCTTC. Its protein is CASSPGLAGVNEQFF. This rearrangement joins TRBV27 to TRBJ2-1, with TRBD2 matching 14 bases. Germline loops: CDR1 MNHEY, CDR2 SMNVEV (reference sequence). Germline trimming cut 5 bases from V and 7 bases from J; bases unmatched to any gene: 4. The CDR3 runs 15 residues.

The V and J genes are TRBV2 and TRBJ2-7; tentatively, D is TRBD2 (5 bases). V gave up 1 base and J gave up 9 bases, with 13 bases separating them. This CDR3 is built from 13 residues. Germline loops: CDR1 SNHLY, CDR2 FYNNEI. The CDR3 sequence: CASSEGLDAGQYF. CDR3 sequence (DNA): TGTGCCAGCAGTGAAGGGCTAGACGCGGGGCAGTACTTC.

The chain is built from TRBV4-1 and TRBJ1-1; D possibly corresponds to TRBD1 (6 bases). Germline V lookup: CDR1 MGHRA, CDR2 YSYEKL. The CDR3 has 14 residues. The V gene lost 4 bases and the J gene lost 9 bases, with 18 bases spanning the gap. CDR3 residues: CASSLIGDNLKAFF. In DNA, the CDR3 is TGCGCCAGCAGCCTAATAGGGGACAACTTAAAAGCTTTCTTT.

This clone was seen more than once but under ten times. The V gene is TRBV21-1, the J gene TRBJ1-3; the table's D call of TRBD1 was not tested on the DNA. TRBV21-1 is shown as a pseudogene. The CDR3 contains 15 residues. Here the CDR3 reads CASSKGRDTGNTIYF. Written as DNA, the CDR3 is TGTGCCAGCAGCAAAGGAAGGGACACGGGAAACACCATATATTTT.

The CDR3 is CASSENRGNTIYF. The CDR3 DNA reads as TGTGCCAGCAGTGAAAACAGGGGAAACACCATATATTTT. The genes are TRBV2 and TRBJ1-3, with a weak D call TRBD1 (5 bases). The V and J ends lost 2 bases and 4 bases respectively, with 6 bases between them. Germline-derived CDR1 and CDR2 are SNHLY and FYNNEI. There are 13 residues in the CDR3.

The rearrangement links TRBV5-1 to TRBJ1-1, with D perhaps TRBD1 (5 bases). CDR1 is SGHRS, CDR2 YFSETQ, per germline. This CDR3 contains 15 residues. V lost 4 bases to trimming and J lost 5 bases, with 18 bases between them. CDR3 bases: TGCGCCAGCAGCGATATCAATCCGGGGGAGACTGAAGCTTTCTTT. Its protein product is CASSDINPGETEAFF.

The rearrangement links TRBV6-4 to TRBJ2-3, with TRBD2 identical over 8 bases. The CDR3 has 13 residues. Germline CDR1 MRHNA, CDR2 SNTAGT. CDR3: CVTRRGAPDTQYF. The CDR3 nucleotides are TGTGTCACTCGGCGGGGGGCCCCAGATACGCAGTATTTT.

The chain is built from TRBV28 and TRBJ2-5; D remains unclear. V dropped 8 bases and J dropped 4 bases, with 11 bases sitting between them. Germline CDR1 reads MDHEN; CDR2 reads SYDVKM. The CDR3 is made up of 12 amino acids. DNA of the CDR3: TGTGCCAGCGGAACAGTCCCAGAGACCCAGTACTTC. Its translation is CASGTVPETQYF.

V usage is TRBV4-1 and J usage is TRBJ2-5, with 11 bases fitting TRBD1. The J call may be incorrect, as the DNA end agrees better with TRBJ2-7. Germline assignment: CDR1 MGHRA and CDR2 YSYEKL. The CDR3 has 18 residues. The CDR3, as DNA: TGCGCCAGCAGCCAAGATAAGGACAGGGGGCTTCAGTCGGGCGAGCAGTACTTC. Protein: CASSQDKDRGLQSGEQYF.

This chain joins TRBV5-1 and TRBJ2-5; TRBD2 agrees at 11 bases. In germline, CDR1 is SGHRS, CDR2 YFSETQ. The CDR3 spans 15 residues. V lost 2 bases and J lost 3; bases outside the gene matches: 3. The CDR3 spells CASSFSGLAEETQYF. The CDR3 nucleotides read TGCGCCAGCAGCTTTTCGGGACTAGCGGAAGAGACCCAGTACTTC.

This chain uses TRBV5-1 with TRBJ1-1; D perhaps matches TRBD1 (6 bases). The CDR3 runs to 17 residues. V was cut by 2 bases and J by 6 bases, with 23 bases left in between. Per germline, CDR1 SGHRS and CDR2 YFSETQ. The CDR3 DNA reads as TGCGCCAGCAGCTTTACACCGCTGACAGGAAGCGTCGCTGAAGCTTTCTTT. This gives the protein CASSFTPLTGSVAEAFF.